One and the same sample provided the 20 T cell receptor beta chains below, sequenced in a study of blood T cell repertoires in COVID-19. Clones were read by immunoSEQ multiplex PCR, and TCRdb kept only the in-frame ones, dropping some. The sample shows about 97,000 clones, approximately 90% of them seen only once. Sequenced input: peripheral blood. Source of these receptors: a woman aged 50 to 60 with COVID-19, enrolled during active disease.

The chain joins TRBV27 to TRBJ1-1; the D is unclear. The germline V gene has CDR1 MNHEY and CDR2 SMNVEV (reference sequence). The CDR3 totals 14 residues. V shed 0 bases and J shed 6 bases, with 11 bases lying between them. The CDR3 DNA follows: TGTGCCAGCAGTTTATCGATAGGGAGGGCTGAAGCTTTCTTT. This encodes CASSLSIGRAEAFF.

The DNA of the CDR3 is TGTGCCAGCTCACCAAGGCAGGCGAGTAATAGCAATCAGCCCCAGCATTTT. Translating gives CASSPRQASNSNQPQHF. The chain links TRBV18 to TRBJ1-5, with D unclear. The CDR3 has 17 amino acids. V was clipped by 2 bases and J by 0 bases, with 14 bases between them. The germline V gene encodes CDR1 KGHSH and CDR2 LQKENI. Together with reference TRBV18 and TRBJ1-5, the CDR3 gives the full variable domain: NAGVMQNPRHLVRRRGQEARLRCSPMKGHSHVYWYRQLPEEGLKFMVYLQKENIIDESGMPKERFSAEFPKEGPSILRIQQVVRGDSAAYFCASSPRQASNSNQPQHFGDGTRLSIL.

This clone was observed once. The chain joins TRBV3-1 (or the pseudogene TRBV3-2) to TRBJ1-6; a possible D gene is TRBD1 (6 bases). V lost 8 bases to trimming and J lost 4 bases, with 6 bases between them. In germline, CDR1 is LGHDT, CDR2 YNNKEL (reference sequence). The CDR3 has 12 amino acids. The CDR3 spells CASQGYNSPLHF. CDR3 bases: TGTGCCAGCCAGGGGTATAATTCACCCCTCCACTTT.

This chain connects TRBV6-5 to TRBJ2-3; 7 bases map to TRBD1. This CDR3 has 14 amino acids. J lost 5 bases, V lost 6 bases, and 8 bases had no gene match. Germline lookup yields CDR1 MNHEY and CDR2 SVGAGI. Here the CDR3 DNA reads TGTGCCAGCAGCCGACAGGGATCCGGAGATACGCAGTATTTT. It specifies CASSRQGSGDTQYF.

V gene TRBV10-3 combines with J gene TRBJ1-4; 8 bases match TRBD1. CDR3 length: 11 residues. Germline loops: CDR1 ENHRY, CDR2 SYGVKD. The junction had 3 bases not matched to a gene; V was cut back by 11 bases and J by 7 bases. CDR3 bases: TGTGCCTCGGGGACAGGTGAAAAACTGTTTTTT. Its protein product is CASGTGEKLFF.

This chain joins TRBV5-1 and TRBJ1-6; 9 bases agree with TRBD1. The CDR3 spans 18 residues. V shed 4 bases and J 0 bases; nucleotides not matched to a gene: 8. CDR1 and CDR2 (germline): SGHRS, YFSETQ. CDR3: CASSEEGQGISYNSPLHF. CDR3 nucleotides: TGCGCCAGCAGCGAAGAAGGACAGGGGATCTCCTATAATTCACCCCTCCACTTT.

This chain connects TRBV12-3 or TRBV12-4 to TRBJ2-7, with 10 bases lining up with TRBD1. J lost 6 bases, V lost 3 bases, and 2 bases had no gene match. The CDR3 runs 13 residues. The chain's CDR3 is CASSFGQGVEQYF. Written as DNA, the CDR3 is TGTGCCAGCAGTTTTGGACAGGGGGTCGAGCAGTACTTC.

This rearrangement joins TRBV19 to TRBJ1-2; D is ambiguous. The ends were cut back, 10 bases at V and 7 bases at J, with 22 bases in the middle. This CDR3 has 14 amino acids. CDR1 LNHDA and CDR2 SQIVND come from the germline V gene (reference sequence). The CDR3: CATHDTGNRVGYTF. In nucleotides, the CDR3 is TGTGCCACCCACGATACGGGGAATCGGGTTGGCTACACCTTC.

This clone was seen once. The chain carries TRBV7-6 and TRBJ1-3; the D gene is possibly TRBD1 (5 bases). Germline assignment: CDR1 SGHVS and CDR2 FNYEAQ. With 7 bases removed from V and 1 base from J, the gap between germline ends came to 14 bases. This CDR3 region has 15 residues. This CDR3 is CASTASRGSGNTIYF. The CDR3 bases are TGTGCCAGCACTGCCTCTCGGGGGTCTGGAAACACCATATATTTT.

The genes are TRBV21-1 and TRBJ1-1; the D call in the table, TRBD1, was not verified against the DNA. TRBV21-1 constitutes a pseudogene. CDR3 length: 13 residues. The CDR3 here is CASPQGVNTEAFF. The CDR3 coding sequence is TGTGCCAGCCCACAGGGGGTGAACACTGAAGCTTTCTTT.

The genes are TRBV6-5 and TRBJ1-1, with 7 bases that match TRBD1. This CDR3 spans 13 amino acids. Per the germline V gene, CDR1 is MNHEY and CDR2 is SVGAGI. J gave up 11 bases and V 6 bases, and 12 bases lay outside the gene matches. The CDR3 DNA follows: TGTGCCAGCAGACAGGGGTGGCCAGACGTTGCTTTCTTT. It specifies CASRQGWPDVAFF.

V is TRBV28 and J is TRBJ2-1; tentatively, D is TRBD1 (5 bases). The V end lost 7 bases, the J end lost 8 bases, and 15 bases lay between the germline ends. This CDR3 comprises 13 residues. The germline CDR1 and CDR2 sequences are MDHEN and SYDVKM. Written as DNA, the CDR3 is TGTGCCAGCACCAGTCGACAGTTGTATGAGCAGTTCTTC. Amino acid sequence: CASTSRQLYEQFF.

This chain joins TRBV7-8 and TRBJ2-7; perhaps TRBD2 as D (5 bases). The CDR3 totals 13 residues. V was shortened by 0 bases and J by 4 bases, with 7 bases between the two germline ends. The V gene's germline CDR1 is SGHVS and CDR2 FQNEAQ. DNA for the CDR3: TGTGCCAGCAGCTTAGCCCGGGAATACGAGCAGTACTTC. Translating it yields CASSLAREYEQYF.

The rearrangement uses TRBV7-2 and TRBJ2-6; a weak D match, TRBD2 (5 bases). Deletions cut 7 bases from V and 2 bases from J, with 12 bases between. Germline CDR1 and CDR2: SGHTA and FQGNSA. The CDR3 has 15 residues. The CDR3 loop is CASTFSGTGANVLTF. DNA for the CDR3: TGTGCCAGCACCTTCTCGGGGACTGGGGCCAACGTCCTGACTTTC. Combining the CDR3 with reference TRBV7-2 and TRBJ2-6 gives the whole variable domain GAGVSQSPSNKVTEKGKDVELRCDPISGHTALYWYRQSLGQGLEFLIYFQGNSAPDKSGLPSDRFSAERTGGSVSTLTIQRTQQEDSAVYLCASTFSGTGANVLTFGAGSRLTVL.

The J gene is TRBJ2-7, the V gene TRBV10-3; TRBD1 matches 9 bases. This CDR3 contains 13 residues. J lost 3 bases, V lost 5 bases, and 2 bases had no gene match. Germline-derived CDR1 and CDR2 are ENHRY and SYGVKD. The CDR3 sequence: CAISRGQGYEQYF. For the CDR3, the DNA is TGTGCCATCAGTAGGGGACAGGGCTACGAGCAGTACTTC.

This chain connects TRBV18 to TRBJ2-2; TRBD1 is a possible D gene (6 bases). The germline V gene encodes CDR1 KGHSH and CDR2 LQKENI. With 4 bases removed from V and 2 bases from J, the gap between germline ends came to 20 bases. The CDR3 has 18 amino acids. CDR3 region: CASSHAGPQGRNTGELFF. DNA of the CDR3: TGTGCCAGCTCACACGCCGGGCCCCAGGGGCGTAACACCGGGGAGCTGTTTTTT.

The V gene is TRBV3-1 (or the pseudogene TRBV3-2), the J gene TRBJ1-3; D call uncertain. V lost 0 bases and J 4 bases, leaving 16 bases between the germline ends. This CDR3 comprises 17 residues. Germline lookup yields CDR1 LGHDT and CDR2 YNNKEL (reference sequence). CDR3 region: CASSQDALPGKGNTIYF. The CDR3 DNA follows: TGTGCCAGCAGCCAAGATGCTTTGCCGGGGAAAGGAAACACCATATATTTT.

The chain joins TRBV24-1 to TRBJ2-3, with a possible D match to TRBD2 (6 bases). CDR1 KGHDR and CDR2 SFDVKD come from the germline V gene. The V end was cut by 7 bases, the J end by 0 bases, with 13 bases between. This CDR3 is 15 amino acids long. CDR3 protein: CATSGGDPSTDTQYF. The CDR3 region has the DNA TGTGCCACCAGCGGCGGGGACCCTAGCACAGATACGCAGTATTTT.

The chain has TRBV12-3 or TRBV12-4 and TRBJ1-2; D remains ambiguous. The CDR3 length is 12 residues. Trimming removed 5 bases from V and 3 bases from J, with 7 bases in between. The CDR3 spells CASSHRDYGYTF. DNA of the CDR3: TGTGCCAGCAGTCACCGGGACTATGGCTACACCTTC.

This clone was seen once. The chain joins TRBV21-1 to TRBJ2-5; TRBD2, the table's D call, lacks a check against the DNA. TRBV21-1 is a known pseudogene. The CDR3 runs 18 residues. CDR3: CASSKVGRDRCLRETQYF. As DNA, the CDR3 is TGTGCCAGCAGCAAAGTAGGGAGGGATCGGTGTCTGAGAGAGACCCAGTACTTC.